One sample yielded the 5 T cell receptor beta chains listed below, sequenced in a study of T cell clones after liver transplantation. Sequencing used immunoSEQ multiplex PCR; TCRdb keeps in-frame clones, though not all of them. In the table there are about 19,000 clones, approximately 88% of which are singletons. The sample in question was CD8+ T cells from blood, obtained before liver transplant. Receptor source: a human donor who received a liver transplant.

The rearrangement links TRBV5-4 to TRBJ1-1, with 8 positions matching TRBD1. Trimming at V came to 3 bases and at J to 2 bases, leaving 9 bases not matched to a gene. Germline V gives CDR1 SGHNT, CDR2 YYREEE (reference sequence). This CDR3 has 16 amino acids. CDR3 residues: CASSSHPGGLNTEAFF. CDR3 in DNA: TGTGCCAGCAGCTCCCACCCAGGGGGCTTAAACACTGAAGCTTTCTTT.

The genes are TRBV27 and TRBJ1-2, with 9 bases that match TRBD1. This CDR3 contains 13 residues. Germline assignment: CDR1 MNHEY and CDR2 SMNVEV (reference sequence). The J segment lost 8 bases and the V segment lost 2 bases, leaving 3 bases of the junction unmatched. The CDR3 DNA reads TGTGCCAGCAGTTTAAGGACAGGGGACGGCTACACCTTC. This encodes CASSLRTGDGYTF.

The DNA for the CDR3 is TGCGCCAGCAGCATCCGGGACAGGGTCGTTATCAGCGAAAAACTGTTTTTT. Translation: CASSIRDRVVISEKLFF. This chain uses TRBV4-1 with TRBJ1-4; the match to TRBD1 covers 9 bases. The CDR3 sequence is 17 residues long. Germline CDR1 reads MGHRA; CDR2 reads YSYEKL. V lost 5 bases, J lost 8 bases, and 15 bases stayed unmatched.

This clone appeared once. The genes are TRBV30 and TRBJ2-7; D may be TRBD2 (6 bases). Trimming pared 2 bases from V and 11 bases from J, leaving 13 bases between. The germline CDR1 and CDR2 sequences are GTSNPN and SVGIG (reference sequence). This CDR3 contains 11 residues. CDR3 loop: CAWSPGTWEYF. CDR3 DNA: TGTGCCTGGAGTCCAGGGACTTGGGAGTACTTC.

V gene TRBV27 combines with J gene TRBJ2-1; possibly TRBD2 for D (5 bases). Trimming cost V 5 bases and J 0 bases, with 11 bases left between them. Germline CDR1 is MNHEY and CDR2 is SMNVEV (reference sequence). CDR3 length: 15 amino acids. The CDR3 coding sequence is TGTGCCAGCAGTCTAGTGGGGAGCTCCTACAATGAGCAGTTCTTC. Translated: CASSLVGSSYNEQFF.